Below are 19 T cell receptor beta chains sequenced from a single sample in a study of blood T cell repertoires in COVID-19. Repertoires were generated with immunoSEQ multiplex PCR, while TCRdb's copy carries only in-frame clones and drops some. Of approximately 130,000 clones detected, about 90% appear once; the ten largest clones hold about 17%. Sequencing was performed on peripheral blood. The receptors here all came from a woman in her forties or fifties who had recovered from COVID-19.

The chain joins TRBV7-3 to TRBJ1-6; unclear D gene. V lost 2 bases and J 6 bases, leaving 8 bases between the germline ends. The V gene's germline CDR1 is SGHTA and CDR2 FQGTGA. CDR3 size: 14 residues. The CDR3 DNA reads TGTGCCAGCAGCTTATATTCCGTTAATTCACCCCTCCACTTT. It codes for CASSLYSVNSPLHF.

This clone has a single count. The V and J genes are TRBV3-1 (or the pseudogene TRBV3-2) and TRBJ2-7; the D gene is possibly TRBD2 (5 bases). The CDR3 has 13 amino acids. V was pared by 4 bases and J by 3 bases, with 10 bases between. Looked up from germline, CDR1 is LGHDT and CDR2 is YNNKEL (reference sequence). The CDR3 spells CASSRGSHYEQYF. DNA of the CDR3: TGTGCCAGCAGCCGAGGGTCCCACTACGAGCAGTACTTC.

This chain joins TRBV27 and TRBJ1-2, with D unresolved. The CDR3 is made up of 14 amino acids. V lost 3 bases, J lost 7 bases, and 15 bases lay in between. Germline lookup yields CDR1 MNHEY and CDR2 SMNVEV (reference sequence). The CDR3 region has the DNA TGTGCCAGCAGTTTCAGAGAGGGTAAGAGTGGCTACACCTTC. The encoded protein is CASSFREGKSGYTF.

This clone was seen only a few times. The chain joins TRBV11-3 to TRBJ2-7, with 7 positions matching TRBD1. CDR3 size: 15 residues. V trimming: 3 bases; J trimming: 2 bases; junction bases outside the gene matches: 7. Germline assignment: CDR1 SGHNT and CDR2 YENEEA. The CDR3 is CASSFDRARTYEQYF. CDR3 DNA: TGTGCCAGCAGCTTCGACAGGGCCAGAACCTACGAGCAGTACTTC.

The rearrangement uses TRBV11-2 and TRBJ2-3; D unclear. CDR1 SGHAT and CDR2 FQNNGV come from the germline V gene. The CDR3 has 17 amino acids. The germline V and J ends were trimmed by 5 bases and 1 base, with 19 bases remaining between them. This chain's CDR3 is CASSTTIGGLGTDTQYF. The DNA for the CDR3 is TGTGCCAGCAGCACTACCATAGGCGGTCTGGGCACAGATACGCAGTATTTT.

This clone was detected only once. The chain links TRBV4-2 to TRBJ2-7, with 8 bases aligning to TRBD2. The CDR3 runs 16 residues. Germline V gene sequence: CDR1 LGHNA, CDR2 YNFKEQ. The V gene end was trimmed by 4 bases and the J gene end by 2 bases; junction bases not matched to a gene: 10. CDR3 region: CASSPPPGLGTYEQYF. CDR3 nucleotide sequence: TGTGCCAGCAGCCCACCACCGGGACTAGGAACCTACGAGCAGTACTTC.

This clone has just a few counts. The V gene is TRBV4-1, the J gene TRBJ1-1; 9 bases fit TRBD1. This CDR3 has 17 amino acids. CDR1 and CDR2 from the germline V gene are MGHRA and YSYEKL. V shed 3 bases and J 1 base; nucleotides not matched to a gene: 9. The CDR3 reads CASSHDGGQGKNTEAFF. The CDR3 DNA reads TGCGCCAGCAGCCACGACGGCGGACAGGGGAAGAACACTGAAGCTTTCTTT.

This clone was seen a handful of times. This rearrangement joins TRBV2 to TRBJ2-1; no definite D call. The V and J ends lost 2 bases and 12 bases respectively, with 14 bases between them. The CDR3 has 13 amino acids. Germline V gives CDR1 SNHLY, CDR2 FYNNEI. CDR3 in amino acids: CASSELSRHGQFF. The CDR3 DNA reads TGTGCCAGCAGTGAACTCTCCAGACATGGGCAGTTCTTC.

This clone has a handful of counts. CDR3 coding DNA: TGTGCCAGTATGGGGACAGGGGGCTACGAGCAGTACTTC. This encodes CASMGTGGYEQYF. The chain recombines TRBV19 with TRBJ2-7; 11 bases line up with TRBD1. The V segment lost 7 bases and the J segment 3 bases; nucleotides outside the gene matches: 2. Germline assignment: CDR1 LNHDA and CDR2 SQIVND (reference sequence). This CDR3 contains 13 residues.

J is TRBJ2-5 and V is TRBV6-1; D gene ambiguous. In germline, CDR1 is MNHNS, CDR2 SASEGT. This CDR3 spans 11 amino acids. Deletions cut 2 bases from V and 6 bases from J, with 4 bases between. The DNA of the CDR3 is TGTGCCAGCAGTGAACTAAAGACCCAGTACTTC. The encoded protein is CASSELKTQYF.

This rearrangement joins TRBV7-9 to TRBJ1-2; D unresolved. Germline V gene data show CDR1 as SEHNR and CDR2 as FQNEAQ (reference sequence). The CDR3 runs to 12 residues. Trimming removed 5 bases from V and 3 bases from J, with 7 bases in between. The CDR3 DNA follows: TGTGCCAGCAGCCGCGGAGACTATGGCTACACCTTC. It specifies CASSRGDYGYTF.

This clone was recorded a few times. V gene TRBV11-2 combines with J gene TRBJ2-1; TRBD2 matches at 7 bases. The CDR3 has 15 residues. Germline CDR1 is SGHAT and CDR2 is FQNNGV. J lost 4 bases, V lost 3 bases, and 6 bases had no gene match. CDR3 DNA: TGTGCCAGCAGCTTTCAGCGGGGCCTTTACAATGAGCAGTTCTTC. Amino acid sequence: CASSFQRGLYNEQFF.

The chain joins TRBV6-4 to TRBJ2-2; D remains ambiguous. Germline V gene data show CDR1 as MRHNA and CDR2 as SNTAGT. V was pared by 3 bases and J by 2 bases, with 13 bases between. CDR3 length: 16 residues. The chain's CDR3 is CASSEFAASNTGELFF. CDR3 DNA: TGTGCCAGCAGTGAATTTGCGGCCAGTAACACCGGGGAGCTGTTTTTT.

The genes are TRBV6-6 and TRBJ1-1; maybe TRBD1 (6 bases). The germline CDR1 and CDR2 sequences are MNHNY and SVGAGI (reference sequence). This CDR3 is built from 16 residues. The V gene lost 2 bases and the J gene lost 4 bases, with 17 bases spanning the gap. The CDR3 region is CASSYGDLTGGTEAFF. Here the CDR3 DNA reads TGTGCCAGCAGTTACGGAGACCTGACAGGAGGCACTGAAGCTTTCTTT.

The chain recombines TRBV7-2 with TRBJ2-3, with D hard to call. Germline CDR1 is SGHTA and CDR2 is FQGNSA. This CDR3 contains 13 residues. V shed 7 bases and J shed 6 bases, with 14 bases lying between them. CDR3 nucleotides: TGTGCCAGCACCATAGCCGCTGGCGATACGCAGTATTTT. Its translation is CASTIAAGDTQYF.

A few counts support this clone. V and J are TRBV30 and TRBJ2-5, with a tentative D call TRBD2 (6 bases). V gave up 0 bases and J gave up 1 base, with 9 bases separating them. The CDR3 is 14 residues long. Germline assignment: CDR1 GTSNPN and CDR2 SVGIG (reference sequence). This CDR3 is CAWSVFSGQETQYF. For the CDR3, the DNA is TGTGCCTGGAGTGTATTTAGCGGCCAAGAGACCCAGTACTTC.

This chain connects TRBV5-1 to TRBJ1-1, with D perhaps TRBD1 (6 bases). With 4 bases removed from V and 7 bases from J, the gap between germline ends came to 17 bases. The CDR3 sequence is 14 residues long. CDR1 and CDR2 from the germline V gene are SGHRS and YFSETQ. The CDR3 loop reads CASSATGNMDEAFF. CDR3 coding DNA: TGCGCCAGCAGCGCGACAGGAAATATGGATGAAGCTTTCTTT.

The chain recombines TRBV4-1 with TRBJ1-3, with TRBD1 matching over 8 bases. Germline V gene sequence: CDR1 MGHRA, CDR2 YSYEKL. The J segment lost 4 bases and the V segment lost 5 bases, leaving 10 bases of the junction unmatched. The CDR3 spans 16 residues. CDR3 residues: CASSGPRTGMGNTIYF. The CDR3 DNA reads TGCGCCAGCAGCGGCCCCCGGACAGGGATGGGAAACACCATATATTTT.

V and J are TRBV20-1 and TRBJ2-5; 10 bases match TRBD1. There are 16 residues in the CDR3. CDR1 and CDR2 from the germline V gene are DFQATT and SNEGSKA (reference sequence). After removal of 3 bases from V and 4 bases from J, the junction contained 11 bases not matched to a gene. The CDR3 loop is CSASAPRGQGPETQYF. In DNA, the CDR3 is TGCAGTGCTAGTGCCCCTCGGGGACAGGGGCCAGAGACCCAGTACTTC.